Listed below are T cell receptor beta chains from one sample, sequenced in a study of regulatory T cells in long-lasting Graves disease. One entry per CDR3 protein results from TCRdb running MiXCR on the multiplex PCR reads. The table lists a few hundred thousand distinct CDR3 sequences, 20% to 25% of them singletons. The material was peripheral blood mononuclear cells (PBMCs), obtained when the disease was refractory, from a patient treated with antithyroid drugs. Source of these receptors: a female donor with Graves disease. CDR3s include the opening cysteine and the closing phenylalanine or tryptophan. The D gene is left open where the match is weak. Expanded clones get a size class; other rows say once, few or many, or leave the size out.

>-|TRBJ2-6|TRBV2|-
CASSRQSPGANVLTF
TGTGCCAGCAGCAGACAGTCACCTGGGGCCAACGTCCTGACTTTC
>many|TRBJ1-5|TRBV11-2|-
CASSSHPRRQHF
TGTGCCAGCAGCTCACATCCCCGGAGGCAGCATTTT
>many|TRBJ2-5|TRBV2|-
CASSLNEYQETQYF
TGTGCCAGCAGCCTGAATGAGTACCAAGAGACCCAGTACTTC
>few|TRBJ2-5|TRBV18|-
CASSPPGSGETQYF
TGTGCCAGCTCACCACCGGGCAGCGGGGAGACCCAGTACTTC
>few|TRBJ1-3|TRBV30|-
CAWSAPDNTIYF
TGTGCCTGGAGTGCCCCCGACAACACCATATATTTT
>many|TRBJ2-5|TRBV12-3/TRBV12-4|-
CASRAGQRQETQYF
TGTGCCAGCAGGGCCGGACAGCGACAAGAGACCCAGTACTTC
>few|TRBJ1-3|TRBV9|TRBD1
CASSRVSGQGVHSGNTIYF
TGTGCCAGCAGTCGCGTCAGTGGACAGGGGGTACACTCTGGAAACACCATATATTTT
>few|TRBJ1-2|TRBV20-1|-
CSAYRPSNYGYTF
TGCAGTGCTTATCGACCGTCTAACTATGGCTACACCTTC
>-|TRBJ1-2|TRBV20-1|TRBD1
CSAIRDRGWDGYTF
TGCAGTGCTATCCGGGACAGGGGTTGGGATGGCTACACCTTC
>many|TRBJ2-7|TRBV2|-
CASSFARSGTYEQYF
TGTGCCAGCAGTTTTGCCCGATCGGGGACCTACGAGCAGTACTTC
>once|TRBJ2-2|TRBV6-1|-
CASEGNTGELFF
TGTGCCAGCGAAGGGAACACCGGGGAGCTGTTTTTT
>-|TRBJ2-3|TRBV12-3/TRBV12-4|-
CASTPFLTDTQYF
TGTGCCAGCACCCCGTTCCTCACAGATACGCAGTATTTT
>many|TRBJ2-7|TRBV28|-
CASSLPGTNPREQYF
TGTGCCAGCAGTTTACCCGGGACAAATCCTCGCGAGCAGTACTTC
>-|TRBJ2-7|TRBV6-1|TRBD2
CASRGGGSAEQYF
TGTGCCAGCAGGGGGGGGGGTTCGGCCGAGCAGTACTTC
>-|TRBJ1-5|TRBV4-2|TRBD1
CASSQDMSGGRYSNQPQHF
TGTGCCAGCAGCCAAGACATGTCAGGGGGCCGTTATAGCAATCAGCCCCAGCATTTT
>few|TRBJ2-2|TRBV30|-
CAWTKGAGELFF
TGTGCCTGGACGAAGGGTGCCGGGGAGCTGTTTTTT
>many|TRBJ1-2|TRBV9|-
CASSAGVYYGYTF
TGTGCCAGCAGCGCGGGGGTTTACTATGGCTACACCTTC
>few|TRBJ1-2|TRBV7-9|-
CASSREIGTKDYGYTF
TGTGCCAGCAGCCGCGAAATTGGCACGAAGGACTATGGCTACACCTTC
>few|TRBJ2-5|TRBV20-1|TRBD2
CSAPTSGSLRETQYF
TGCAGTGCACCTACTAGCGGGAGTCTTAGAGAGACCCAGTACTTC
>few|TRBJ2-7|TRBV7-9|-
CASSLVSGPTQDEQYF
TGTGCCAGCAGCTTAGTTTCCGGTCCCACGCAGGACGAGCAGTACTTC
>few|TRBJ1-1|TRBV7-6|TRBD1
CASSLYSGTENTEAFF
TGTGCCAGCAGCTTATACTCCGGGACAGAGAACACTGAAGCTTTCTTT
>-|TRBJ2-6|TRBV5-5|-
CASSLTPTYASGANVLTF
TGTGCCAGCAGCCTGACCCCCACCTATGCCTCTGGGGCCAACGTCCTGACTTTC
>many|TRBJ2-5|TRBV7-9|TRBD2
CASSPRGLAGQETQYF
TGTGCCAGCAGCCCGAGGGGACTAGCGGGACAAGAGACCCAGTACTTC
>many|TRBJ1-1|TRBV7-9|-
CASSWHRENTEAFF
TGTGCCAGCAGCTGGCACAGGGAGAACACTGAAGCTTTCTTT
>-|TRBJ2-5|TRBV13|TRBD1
CASSLTGVQEGAQYF
TGTGCCAGCAGCTTGACAGGGGTCCAAGAGGGGGCCCAGTACTTC
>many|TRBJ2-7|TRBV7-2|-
CASSSYEGFLEQYF
TGTGCCAGCAGCTCATATGAGGGGTTTCTCGAGCAGTACTTC
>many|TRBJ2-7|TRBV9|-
CASSSGGDYEQYF
TGTGCCAGCAGCTCGGGCGGGGACTACGAGCAGTACTTC
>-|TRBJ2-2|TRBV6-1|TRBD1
CASHSGQGANSRELFF
TGTGCCAGCCATTCGGGACAGGGGGCGAATAGCAGGGAGCTGTTTTTT
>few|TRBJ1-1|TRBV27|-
CASSLSRVAEAFF
TGTGCCAGCAGTTTATCGAGGGTAGCAGAAGCTTTCTTT
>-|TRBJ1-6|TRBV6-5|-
CASSYSAGSSSYNSPLHF
TGTGCCAGCAGTTACTCCGCAGGTTCGAGCTCCTATAATTCACCCCTCCACTTT
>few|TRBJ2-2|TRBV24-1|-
CATSDFFGELFF
TGTGCCACCAGTGATTTTTTCGGGGAGCTGTTTTTT
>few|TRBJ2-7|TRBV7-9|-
CASSFGQSEQYF
TGTGCCAGTTCTTTTGGGCAAAGCGAGCAGTACTTC
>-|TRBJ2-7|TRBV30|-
CAWTPASVSYEQYF
TGTGCCTGGACCCCTGCTAGCGTCTCCTACGAGCAGTACTTC
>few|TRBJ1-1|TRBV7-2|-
CASSSPSGINTEAFF
TGTGCCAGCAGCTCCCCGTCTGGGATAAACACTGAAGCTTTCTTT
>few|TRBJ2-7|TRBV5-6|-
CASSLGPSQGYEQYF
TGTGCCAGCAGCTTAGGACCATCCCAAGGCTACGAGCAGTACTTC
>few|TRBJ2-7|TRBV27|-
CASSLSFTRSSYEQYF
TGTGCCAGCAGTTTATCTTTCACCAGGAGCTCCTACGAGCAGTACTTC
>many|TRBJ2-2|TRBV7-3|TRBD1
CASSVPWGQGAGELFF
TGTGCCAGCAGCGTCCCTTGGGGACAGGGAGCCGGGGAGCTGTTTTTT
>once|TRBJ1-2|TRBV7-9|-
CASSLAIGRDGYTF
TGTGCCAGCAGCTTAGCGATCGGACGGGATGGCTACACCTTC
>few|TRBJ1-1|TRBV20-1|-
CSAPPLGDTEAFF
TGCAGTGCTCCCCCACTGGGGGACACTGAAGCTTTCTTT
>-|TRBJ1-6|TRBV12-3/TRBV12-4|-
CASSLAGASPLHF
TGTGCCAGCAGTTTAGCGGGAGCTTCACCCCTCCACTTT
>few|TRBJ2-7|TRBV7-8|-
CASSLGRLTYEQYF
TGTGCCAGCAGCTTAGGCCGACTTACCTACGAGCAGTACTTC
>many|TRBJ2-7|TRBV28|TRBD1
CASSLGDRGYEQYF
TGTGCCAGCAGCTTAGGGGACAGGGGCTACGAGCAGTACTTC
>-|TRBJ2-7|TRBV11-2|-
CASSLDPSTVTYEQYF
TGTGCCAGCAGCTTAGATCCCTCGACAGTCACCTACGAGCAGTACTTC
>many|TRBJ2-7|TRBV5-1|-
CASSLSEGLSEQYF
TGCGCCAGCAGCTTGTCCGAAGGGTTAAGCGAGCAGTACTTC
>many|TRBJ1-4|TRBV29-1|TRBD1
CSVEDRGREKLFF
TGCAGCGTTGAGGACAGGGGACGTGAAAAACTGTTTTTT
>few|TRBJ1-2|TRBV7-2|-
CASIFASSNYGYTF
TGTGCCAGTATATTCGCGTCTTCTAACTATGGCTACACCTTC
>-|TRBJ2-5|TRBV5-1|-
CASSFGTAEVGQYF
TGCGCCAGCAGCTTTGGGACTGCCGAGGTGGGCCAGTACTTC
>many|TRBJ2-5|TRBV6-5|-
CASSYTQETQYF
TGTGCCAGCAGTTACACGCAAGAGACCCAGTACTTC
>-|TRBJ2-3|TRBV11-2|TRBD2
CASSFLAGGSDTQYF
TGTGCCAGCAGCTTCCTAGCGGGGGGTAGCGATACGCAGTATTTT
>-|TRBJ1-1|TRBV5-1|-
CASSPNDGSGWTEAFF
TGCGCCAGCAGTCCCAATGACGGGTCGGGGTGGACTGAAGCTTTCTTT